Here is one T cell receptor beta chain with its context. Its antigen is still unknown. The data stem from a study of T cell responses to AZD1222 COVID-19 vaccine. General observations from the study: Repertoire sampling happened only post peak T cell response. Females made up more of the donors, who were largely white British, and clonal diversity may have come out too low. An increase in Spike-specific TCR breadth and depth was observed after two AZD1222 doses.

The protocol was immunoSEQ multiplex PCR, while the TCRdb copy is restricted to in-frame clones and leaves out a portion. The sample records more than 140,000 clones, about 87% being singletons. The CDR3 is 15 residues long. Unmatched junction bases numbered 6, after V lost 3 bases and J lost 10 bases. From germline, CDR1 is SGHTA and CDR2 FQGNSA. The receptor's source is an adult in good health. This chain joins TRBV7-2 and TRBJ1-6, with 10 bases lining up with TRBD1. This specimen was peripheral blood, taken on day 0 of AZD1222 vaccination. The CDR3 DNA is TGTGCCAGCAGCTTTATGACAGGGGGCAGATCACCCCTCCACTTT. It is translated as CASSFMTGGRSPLHF.